The rows below give T cell receptor beta chains drawn from one sample of a study of CD8+ T cells in alopecia areata. TCRdb's table, derived via immunoSEQ multiplex PCR, lists solely in-frame clones and lacks some. The sample has about 120,000 clones, around two fifths seen once. Sequencing used CD4+ T cells sorted from blood. These receptors originate from a human donor with alopecia areata. Each CDR3 is given with its conserved first and last residue. A D gene is named only where the DNA matches it firmly. Rows may omit the clone size; those that give it use once, few, many or a size class.

TRBJ2-7 | few | . | TRBV29-1 | CSVGGVPYEQYF | TGCAGCGTTGGTGGGGTTCCCTACGAGCAGTACTTC
TRBJ2-7 | . | . | TRBV28 | CASSPPDSIFSYEQYF | TGTGCCAGCAGTCCCCCTGACAGTATATTCTCCTACGAGCAGTACTTC
TRBJ2-3 | . | . | TRBV5-1 | CASSLGVDTQYF | TGCGCCAGCAGCTTGGGGGTAGATACGCAGTATTTT
TRBJ2-1 | . | . | TRBV29-1 | CRAGASRDNEQFF | TGCCGTGCCGGGGCTAGTCGGGACAATGAGCAGTTCTTC
TRBJ2-3 | . | . | TRBV7-8 | CASTPLAYASTDTQYF | TGTGCCAGCACCCCTTTGGCGTACGCTAGCACAGATACGCAGTATTTT
TRBJ2-7 | few | . | TRBV28 | CASSFLGSSYEQYF | TGTGCCAGCAGTTTTTTGGGAAGCTCCTACGAGCAGTACTTC
TRBJ2-3 | . | . | TRBV30 | CAWDDRAFTDTQYF | TGTGCCTGGGATGATCGGGCCTTCACAGATACGCAGTATTTT
TRBJ2-3 | . | TRBD2 | TRBV5-1 | CASASGGRADTQYF | TGCGCCAGCGCCTCGGGCGGGAGGGCAGATACGCAGTATTTT
TRBJ2-7 | . | . | TRBV5-1 | CASSLGTGSGEEQYF | TGCGCCAGCAGCTTGGGAACAGGGTCAGGAGAAGAGCAGTACTTC
TRBJ2-1 | . | . | TRBV30 | CAWSRDHNEQFF | TGTGCCTGGAGTAGGGACCACAATGAGCAGTTCTTC
TRBJ2-1 | few | . | TRBV7-2 | CASRFPAAKGYNEQFF | TGTGCCAGCAGGTTCCCCGCGGCAAAAGGTTACAATGAGCAGTTCTTC
TRBJ2-3 | few | . | TRBV30 | CAWSRGSPDTQYF | TGTGCCTGGAGTAGGGGTAGTCCAGATACGCAGTATTTT
TRBJ2-1 | few | . | TRBV29-1 | CSVTEFYNEQFF | TGCAGCGTGACAGAATTTTACAATGAGCAGTTCTTC
TRBJ2-5 | few | . | TRBV7-9 | CASSFQETQYF | TGTGCCAGCAGCTTTCAAGAGACCCAGTACTTC
TRBJ2-5 | few | . | TRBV5-1 | CARRVLKTQYF | TGCGCCAGGAGAGTACTGAAGACCCAGTACTTC
TRBJ1-1 | . | . | TRBV29-1 | CSVWGRVNTEAFF | TGCAGCGTCTGGGGCAGGGTGAACACTGAAGCTTTCTTT
TRBJ2-7 | . | . | TRBV7-2 | CASSFPTGGPIRGEQYF | TGTGCCAGCAGCTTTCCTACCGGGGGGCCTATTCGGGGCGAGCAGTACTTC
TRBJ1-5 | . | . | TRBV7-8 | CASSFGGNQPQHF | TGTGCCAGCAGCTTCGGGGGGAATCAGCCCCAGCATTTT
TRBJ2-2 | few | . | TRBV29-1 | CSVDKGVTGELFF | TGCAGCGTTGATAAGGGGGTCACCGGGGAGCTGTTTTTT
TRBJ2-1 | . | . | TRBV5-1 | CASSFYDEQFF | TGCGCCAGCAGCTTCTACGATGAGCAGTTCTTC
TRBJ2-5 | few | TRBD1 | TRBV29-1 | CSVHRGRRETQYF | TGCAGCGTTCACAGGGGGCGGAGAGAGACCCAGTACTTC
TRBJ1-1 | few | TRBD1 | TRBV29-1 | CSVDPGGIGTEAFF | TGCAGCGTTGATCCAGGGGGGATCGGCACTGAAGCTTTCTTT
TRBJ1-4 | . | . | TRBV27 | CASSQEIQQGSTATNEKLFF | TGTGCCAGCAGTCAAGAAATTCAACAGGGAAGTACGGCAACTAATGAAAAACTGTTTTTT
TRBJ2-3 | . | . | TRBV7-3 | CASSPDYLSTDTQYF | TGTGCCAGCAGCCCAGACTACCTTAGCACAGATACGCAGTATTTT
TRBJ2-3 | . | . | TRBV27 | CASSLYSGGTTDTQYF | TGTGCCAGCAGTTTATACTCGGGCGGGACCACAGATACGCAGTATTTT
TRBJ1-2 | . | TRBD1 | TRBV9 | CASSVVDRAGYTF | TGTGCCAGCAGCGTAGTTGACAGGGCTGGCTACACCTTC
TRBJ2-3 | . | . | TRBV7-3 | CASSFTASTDTQYF | TGTGCCAGCAGCTTCACAGCTAGCACAGATACGCAGTATTTT
TRBJ2-1 | few | TRBD2 | TRBV9 | CASSLRGLAGANEQFF | TGTGCCAGCAGCCTAAGGGGACTAGCGGGAGCCAATGAGCAGTTCTTC
TRBJ2-3 | . | TRBD2 | TRBV5-1 | CASSLATSGETDTQYF | TGCGCCAGCAGCTTGGCGACTAGCGGGGAGACGGATACGCAGTATTTT
TRBJ1-2 | . | TRBD1 | TRBV29-1 | CSVYRDRVGYTF | TGCAGCGTTTACCGGGACAGGGTAGGCTACACCTTC
TRBJ2-1 | . | . | TRBV29-1 | CSVGGYNEQFF | TGCAGCGTTGGGGGTTACAATGAGCAGTTCTTC
TRBJ2-7 | few | . | TRBV7-2 | CASSLWRGDEQYF | TGTGCCAGCAGCTTATGGCGGGGTGACGAGCAGTACTTC
TRBJ2-7 | once | . | TRBV7-2 | CASSLDGGVRAQYF | TGTGCCAGCAGCTTAGATGGTGGGGTGCGGGCGCAGTACTTC
TRBJ1-1 | few | . | TRBV29-1 | CSVEQGRGTEAFF | TGCAGCGTTGAACAGGGAAGAGGGACTGAAGCTTTCTTT
TRBJ1-5 | . | TRBD1 | TRBV2 | CASSEEGAVKPQHF | TGTGCCAGCAGTGAAGAGGGGGCTGTAAAGCCCCAGCATTTT
TRBJ2-1 | . | . | TRBV30 | CAWMGQSYNEQFF | TGTGCCTGGATGGGACAAAGCTACAATGAGCAGTTCTTC
TRBJ2-7 | few | . | TRBV9 | CASRPTDFSYEQYF | TGTGCCAGCAGGCCGACAGACTTCTCCTACGAGCAGTACTTC
TRBJ2-2 | few | . | TRBV7-8 | CASSSRNTGELFF | TGTGCCAGCAGCTCCAGAAACACCGGGGAGCTGTTTTTT
TRBJ1-2 | . | . | TRBV2 | CASSEGIYGYTF | TGTGCCAGCAGTGAAGGGATCTATGGCTACACCTTC
TRBJ2-7 | . | . | TRBV7-2 | CASSLSRGSGPKVYF | TGTGCCAGCAGCTTATCTAGGGGTAGCGGACCAAAGGTGTACTTC
TRBJ2-3 | few | . | TRBV9 | CASPRGRAQYF | TGTGCCAGCCCCCGGGGAAGGGCGCAGTATTTT
TRBJ1-2 | . | . | TRBV5-4 | CASSLIGGNYGYTF | TGTGCCAGCAGCCTCATCGGGGGCAACTATGGCTACACCTTC
TRBJ2-1 | . | TRBD2 | TRBV5-1 | CASSLSGLAGGTTDEQFF | TGCGCCAGCAGCCTCTCGGGACTAGCGGGAGGTACTACGGATGAGCAGTTCTTC
TRBJ2-7 | few | . | TRBV19 | CASSIPGPTYEQYF | TGTGCCAGTAGCATCCCCGGTCCGACCTACGAGCAGTACTTC
TRBJ2-3 | . | TRBD1 | TRBV5-1 | CASSTLWTGTDTQYF | TGCGCCAGCAGCACCCTCTGGACAGGGACAGATACGCAGTATTTT
TRBJ2-3 | . | . | TRBV5-1 | CASSLEWGLTDTQYF | TGCGCCAGCAGCTTGGAATGGGGCTTAACAGATACGCAGTATTTT
TRBJ1-5 | . | . | TRBV2 | CASSAEYSNQPQHF | TGTGCCAGCAGTGCGGAGTATAGCAATCAGCCCCAGCATTTT
TRBJ1-1 | . | . | TRBV29-1 | CSVADTEAFF | TGCAGCGTAGCAGACACTGAAGCTTTCTTT
TRBJ2-3 | few | TRBD2 | TRBV7-3 | CASSSGTSGSGNTQYF | TGTGCCAGCAGCTCCGGGACTAGCGGGAGTGGGAATACGCAGTATTTT
TRBJ2-3 | . | TRBD2 | TRBV5-1 | CASSPGLAGGSLTDTQYF | TGCGCCAGCAGCCCTGGGCTAGCGGGAGGATCCCTCACAGATACGCAGTATTTT
TRBJ2-5 | . | . | TRBV5-1 | CASSLGKLNEQETQYF | TGCGCCAGCAGCTTGGGGAAATTAAACGAACAAGAGACCCAGTACTTC
TRBJ2-7 | . | . | TRBV28 | CASSKARQYF | TGTGCCAGCAGTAAGGCGCGGCAGTACTTC
TRBJ1-1 | few | . | TRBV29-1 | CSVEGYASEAFF | TGCAGCGTTGAAGGGTATGCGTCTGAAGCTTTCTTT
TRBJ1-3 | . | . | TRBV30 | CAWRMRGRGDGNTIYF | TGTGCCTGGAGGATGCGCGGCAGGGGAGATGGAAACACCATATATTTT
TRBJ2-3 | few | . | TRBV11-2 | CASSRSNPYTDTQYF | TGTGCCAGCAGCCGGAGTAATCCCTACACAGATACGCAGTATTTT
TRBJ2-1 | few | TRBD2 | TRBV7-2 | CASSPFSGPSGEQFF | TGTGCCAGCAGCCCCTTTAGCGGACCTAGCGGTGAGCAGTTCTTC
TRBJ1-2 | few | . | TRBV29-1 | CSVQYMDGYTF | TGCAGCGTCCAGTACATGGACGGCTACACCTTC
TRBJ2-3 | few | . | TRBV30 | CAWTLDRIIDTQYF | TGTGCCTGGACCCTTGACAGGATCATAGATACGCAGTATTTT
TRBJ2-7 | few | . | TRBV29-1 | CSVEDIRGYGEQYF | TGCAGCGTTGAAGATATTAGGGGTTACGGCGAGCAGTACTTC
TRBJ2-3 | . | . | TRBV7-2 | CASSPSSRGPYTHYF | TGTGCCAGCAGCCCGTCGTCCCGGGGCCCGTATACGCACTATTTT